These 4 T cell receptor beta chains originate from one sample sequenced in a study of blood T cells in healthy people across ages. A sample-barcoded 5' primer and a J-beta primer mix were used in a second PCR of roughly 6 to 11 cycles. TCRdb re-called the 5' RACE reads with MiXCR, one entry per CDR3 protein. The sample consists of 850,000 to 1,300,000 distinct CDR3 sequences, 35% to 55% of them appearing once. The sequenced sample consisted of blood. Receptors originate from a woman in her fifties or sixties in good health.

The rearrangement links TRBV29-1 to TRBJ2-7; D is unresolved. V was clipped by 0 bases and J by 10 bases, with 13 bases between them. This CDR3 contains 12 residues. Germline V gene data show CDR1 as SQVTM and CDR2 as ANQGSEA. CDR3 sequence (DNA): TGCAGCGTTGAAGATCTTTCCTCTGAACAGTACTTC. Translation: CSVEDLSSEQYF.

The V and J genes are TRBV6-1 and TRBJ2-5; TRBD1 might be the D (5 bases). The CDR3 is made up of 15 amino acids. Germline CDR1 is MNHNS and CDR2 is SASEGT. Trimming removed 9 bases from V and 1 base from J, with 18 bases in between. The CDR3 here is CASQVNYRRQETQYF. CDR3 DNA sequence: TGTGCCAGTCAAGTGAATTACAGGCGCCAAGAGACCCAGTACTTC.

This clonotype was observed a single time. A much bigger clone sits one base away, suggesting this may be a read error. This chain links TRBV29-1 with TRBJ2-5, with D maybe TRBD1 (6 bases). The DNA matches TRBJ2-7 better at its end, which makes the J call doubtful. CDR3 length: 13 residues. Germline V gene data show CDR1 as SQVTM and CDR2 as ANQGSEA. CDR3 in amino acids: CSEEQGWGDEQYF. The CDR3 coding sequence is TGCAGCGAGGAACAGGGATGGGGTGACGAGCAGTACTTC.

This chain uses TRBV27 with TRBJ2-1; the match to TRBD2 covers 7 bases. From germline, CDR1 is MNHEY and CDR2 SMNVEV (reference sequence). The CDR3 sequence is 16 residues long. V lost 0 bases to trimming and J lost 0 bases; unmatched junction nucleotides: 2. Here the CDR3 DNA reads TGTGCCAGCAGTTTATCCCTAGCGGTCTCCTACAATGAGCAGTTCTTC. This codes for CASSLSLAVSYNEQFF.